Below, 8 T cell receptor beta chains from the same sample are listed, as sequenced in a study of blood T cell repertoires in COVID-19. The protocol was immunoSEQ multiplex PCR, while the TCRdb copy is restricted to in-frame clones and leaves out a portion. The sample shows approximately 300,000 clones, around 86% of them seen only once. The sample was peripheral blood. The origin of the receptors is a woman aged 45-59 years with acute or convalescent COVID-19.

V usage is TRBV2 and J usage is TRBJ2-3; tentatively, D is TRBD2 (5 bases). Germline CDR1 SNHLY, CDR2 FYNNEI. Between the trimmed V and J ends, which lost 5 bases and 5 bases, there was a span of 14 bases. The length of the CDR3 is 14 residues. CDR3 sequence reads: CASSSDSSVDTQYF. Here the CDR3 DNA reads TGTGCCAGCAGTTCGGACTCCTCGGTAGATACGCAGTATTTT. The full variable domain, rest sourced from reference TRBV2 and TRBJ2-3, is EPEVTQTPSHQVTQMGQEVILRCVPISNHLYFYWYRQILGQKVEFLVSFYNNEISEKSEIFDDQFSVERPDGSNFTLKIRSTKLEDSAMYFCASSSDSSVDTQYFGPGTRLTVL.

CDR3 bases: TGTGCCAGCTCACTATCGGCAGGGGCATACAACACTGAAGCTTTCTTT. Its protein is CASSLSAGAYNTEAFF. The V gene is TRBV18, the J gene TRBJ1-1, with D perhaps TRBD1 (6 bases). The germline gives CDR1 KGHSH, CDR2 LQKENI. The germline V and J ends were trimmed by 4 bases and 2 bases, with 17 bases remaining between them. The CDR3 is made up of 16 amino acids.

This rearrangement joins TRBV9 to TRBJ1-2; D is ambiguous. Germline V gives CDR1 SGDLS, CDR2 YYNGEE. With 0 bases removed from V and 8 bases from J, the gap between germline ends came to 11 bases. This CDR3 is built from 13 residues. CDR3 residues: CASSVGAPRGYTF. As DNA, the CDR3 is TGTGCCAGCAGCGTAGGGGCCCCTCGAGGCTACACCTTC.

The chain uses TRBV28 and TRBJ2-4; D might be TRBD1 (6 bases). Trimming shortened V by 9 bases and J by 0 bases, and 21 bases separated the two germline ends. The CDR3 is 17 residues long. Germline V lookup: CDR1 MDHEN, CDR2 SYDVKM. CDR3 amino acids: CASLTNGGRVAKNIQYF. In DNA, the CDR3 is TGTGCCAGTCTTACTAATGGGGGCAGGGTAGCCAAAAACATTCAGTACTTC.

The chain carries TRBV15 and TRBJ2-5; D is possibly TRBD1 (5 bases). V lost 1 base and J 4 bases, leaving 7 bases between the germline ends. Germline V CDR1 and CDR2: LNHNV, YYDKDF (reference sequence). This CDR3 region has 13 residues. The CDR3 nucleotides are TGTGCCACCAGCAGAGCTAGGGGAGAGACCCAGTACTTC. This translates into CATSRARGETQYF.

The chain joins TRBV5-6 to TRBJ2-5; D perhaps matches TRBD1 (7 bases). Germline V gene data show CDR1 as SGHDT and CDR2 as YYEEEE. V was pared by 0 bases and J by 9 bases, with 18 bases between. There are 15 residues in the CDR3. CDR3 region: CASSLAQGGFEAQYF. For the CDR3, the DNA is TGTGCCAGCAGCTTGGCTCAGGGGGGTTTCGAGGCCCAGTACTTC.

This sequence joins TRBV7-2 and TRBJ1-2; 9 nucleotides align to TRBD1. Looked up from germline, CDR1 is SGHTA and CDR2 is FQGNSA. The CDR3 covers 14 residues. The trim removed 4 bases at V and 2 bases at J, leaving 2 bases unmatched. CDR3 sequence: CASSSGTGNYGYTF. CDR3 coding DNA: TGTGCCAGCAGCTCCGGGACAGGGAACTATGGCTACACCTTC.

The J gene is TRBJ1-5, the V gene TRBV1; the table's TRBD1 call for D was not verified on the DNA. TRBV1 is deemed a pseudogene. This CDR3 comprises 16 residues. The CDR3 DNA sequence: TGCACCAGCAGCTATAAGGGCAGGGGAAGCAATCAGCCCCAGCATTTT. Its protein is CTSSYKGRGSNQPQHF.